This T cell receptor beta chain was documented in a study of CD4 and CD8 cells across lung adenocarcinoma regions. Localized lung adenocarcinoma, a non-small cell lung cancer, affected the donors. From the PCR reads, TCRdb called clonotypes with MiXCR, one entry per CDR3 protein. The sample carries approximately 4,200 distinct CDR3 sequences, 40% to 60% recorded once. The CDR3 has 20 residues. Germline CDR1 MNHEY, CDR2 SVGAGI. V lost 1 base and J lost 1; bases outside the gene matches: 15. This TCR came from a female donor with lung adenocarcinoma. The CD4 and CD8 labels of this study may be unreliable. The gene calls are TRBV6-5 and TRBJ2-5; 10 positions agree with TRBD1. The specimen was CD4+ T cells from the center of a lung tumor. CDR3 in DNA: TGTGCCAGCAGTTACTTATTTGCGGACAGGGGGTTAAAAGGCCAAGAGACCCAGTACTTC. Protein product: CASSYLFADRGLKGQETQYF.